The sequence of this T cell receptor (beta chain) was determined in a study of naive and memory T cell subsets (TCRdb year 2017). In terms of the full investigation: The figure summarizing the skin biopsy and whole blood samples listed about 10 blood donors, 7 tuberculin skin test biopsies and 3 saline control biopsies. PCR2 was typically run as a SYBR Green qPCR and stopped at a set threshold, although low-input samples could use end-point PCR of about 6 cycles instead.

The study reported a robust and sensitive protocol to amplify, sequence and analyze TCRs, based on 3' ligation of a UMI-containing oligonucleotide to TCR cDNA. For whole blood analysis, 2.5 ml of peripheral blood was collected from healthy adult volunteers into Tempus tubes, and RNA was extracted following the manufacturer's instructions. Total RNA was used without cell sorting and was treated with RQ1 DNase before reverse transcription, with a target input of roughly 1 to 1000 ng. Libraries were prepared from skin biopsies and whole blood to test how robust the pipeline was in samples where T cells are a minority population. Paper-wide results and their limitations: The potential sensitivity of the RNA-based method to TCR transcript changes with T cell activation and differentiation was acknowledged.

Libraries were constructed by 5' RACE. Four rounds of PCR, run with the SP2 primer together with nested alpha and beta constant region primers, were used to amplify the ligated cDNA. For the blood and skin samples, reverse transcription of TCR RNA was done with SuperScript IV along with alpha and beta constant region primers. Using T4 RNA ligase 1, an oligonucleotide carrying both the Illumina SP2 primer and a UMI was ligated onto the 3' end of the cDNA. To prevent hairpin formation, the 12-nucleotide UMI was made up of two random hexamers with an eight-base spacer between them. From the second PCR onward, TCR alpha and beta chain libraries were processed separately and dual indexed for multiplexing. After pooling, the indexed libraries were analyzed by capillary electrophoresis and sequenced on either an Illumina MiSeq or NextSeq. PhiX DNA at about 5-7.5% was spiked into libraries to increase base diversity and improve cluster recognition. In the original analysis: UMIs were extracted from read 2 by Demultiplexor and combined with the TCR sequence from read 1, and reads were split according to sample indices. V and J genes and V-J junctions were identified by Decombinator, and each TCR was assigned a five-part identifier that included V and J deletions. Collapsinator used UMIs to correct sequencing errors and PCR amplification heterogeneity, producing a UMI-based abundance for each TCR. CDR3Translator turned identifiers into nucleotide sequence, translated the nucleotide sequence into amino acids, and pulled out CDR3 regions based on terminal motifs. Error-corrected alpha and beta TCR counts from blood and skin were compared after normalization to input RNA amount. Clones were called with MiXCR by TCRdb after fastp trimmed the public reads at Q25, and only in-frame beta chains were retained. Rows are combined by CDR3 protein, so each entry shows the most common genes and DNA. Here the V and J calls rest on TCRdb's processing, not on the authors' analysis. In this sample the table shows about 60,000 distinct CDR3 sequences, less than 10% of which occur a single time. The top ten constitute roughly a fifth of the sample.

The germline V gene (reference sequence) sets CDR1 to MNHNY and CDR2 to SVGAGI. Here V drops 7 bases and J drops 4 bases, and the junction holds 10 bases not matched to any gene. The CDR3, cysteine through phenylalanine, is 14 amino acids long. Only the CDR3 part of the read is kept: 42 bases, read in frame from the first base. Comment on this clonotype: Its antigen target is currently unknown. Qualities for individual bases were not recorded, and no much larger clone is one base off.

The receptor comes from a female donor in good health. The chain is assembled from TRBV6-6 and TRBJ2-7, and TRBD1 aligns with 7 junction nucleotides. The CDR3 region: CASTSTGIIYEQYF. The nucleotides are TGTGCCAGCACCTCGACAGGGATAATATACGAGCAGTACTTC.